A selection of T cell receptor beta chains follows, all from one sample in a study of T-cell memory formation after mild COVID-19. Via MiXCR, TCRdb re-called the 5' RACE reads, giving one row per CDR3 protein. The sample has 100,000 to 120,000 distinct CDR3 sequences, 22% seen once. Material for sequencing was PBMCs or a T cell subset sorted from them (not recorded which). Source of these receptors: a man younger than 35 who had mild COVID-19 (a few samples of this study predate the infection). Cell type and time point are not known. CDR3s include the opening cysteine and the closing phenylalanine or tryptophan. Fields, in order: V gene, CDR3 length, clone size, CDR3 protein. Some rows mark clone size as missing; the rest say once, few, many or name a class of expanded clone.

V: TRBV6-2/TRBV6-3
length: 17
size: -
CDR3: CASSHPGGRPGDETQYF

V: TRBV7-9
length: 13
size: few
CDR3: CASSFESGTEAFF

V: TRBV10-3
length: 14
size: many
CDR3: CAISEDASMAVGFF

V: TRBV28
length: 12
size: -
CDR3: CATRTSGDTQYF

V: TRBV7-6
length: 16
size: once
CDR3: CASSSLAGAGGNEQFF

V: TRBV4-3
length: 14
size: -
CDR3: CASSQGRVGQPQHF

V: TRBV12-3/TRBV12-4
length: 13
size: -
CDR3: CASSEAVDTEAFF

V: TRBV12-3/TRBV12-4
length: 15
size: -
CDR3: CASSSGRNSNQPQHF

V: TRBV24-1
length: 13
size: -
CDR3: CATSYYSNQPQHF

V: TRBV3-1
length: 13
size: -
CDR3: CASKQTRTDTQYF

V: TRBV5-1
length: 15
size: few
CDR3: CASSLSGQEGQPQHF

V: TRBV4-3
length: 13
size: many
CDR3: CASSQGGSYEQYF

V: TRBV14
length: 16
size: few
CDR3: CASSHRDRDWAETQYF

V: TRBV20-1
length: 15
size: -
CDR3: CSARDKAGSKYGYTF

V: TRBV5-1
length: 14
size: -
CDR3: CASSLGPSNSPLHF

V: TRBV3-1
length: 15
size: -
CDR3: CASSQDMTSLRELFF

V: TRBV7-2
length: 15
size: -
CDR3: CASSVLLLDTDTQYF

V: TRBV3-1
length: 15
size: -
CDR3: CASSQAQRPTDTQYF

V: TRBV7-9
length: 13
size: -
CDR3: CASSLALNQPQHF

V: TRBV3-1
length: 12
size: -
CDR3: CASSQGGYEQYF

V: TRBV4-2
length: 15
size: few
CDR3: CASSFITGSDYGYTF

V: TRBV28
length: 13
size: few
CDR3: CASSLGIQETQYF

V: TRBV20-1
length: 15
size: few
CDR3: CSAVDGTAYNSPLHF

V: TRBV6-2/TRBV6-3
length: 12
size: -
CDR3: CASSPLDNEQFF

V: TRBV12-3/TRBV12-4
length: 14
size: few
CDR3: CASSLRGQGNTIYF

V: TRBV7-2
length: 14
size: -
CDR3: CASSLIGPPTEAFF

V: TRBV20-1
length: 13
size: -
CDR3: CSATGGGDYEQYF

V: TRBV4-1
length: 15
size: few
CDR3: CASSLTEGATGELFF

V: TRBV4-1
length: 13
size: -
CDR3: CASSDPGIGEAFF

V: TRBV4-1
length: 12
size: few
CDR3: CASSPGQDTQYF

V: TRBV2
length: 16
size: -
CDR3: CASRVDWGPSNYGYTF

V: TRBV7-9
length: 13
size: few
CDR3: CASTLVPDNEQFF

V: TRBV6-2/TRBV6-3
length: 15
size: once
CDR3: CASSYSTGGVQPQHF

V: TRBV4-1
length: 14
size: -
CDR3: CASSRTGFTGELFF

V: TRBV11-2
length: 15
size: few
CDR3: CASSPWDSRSYEQYF

V: TRBV5-6
length: 14
size: -
CDR3: CASSLVGSTYGYTF

V: TRBV4-1
length: 12
size: -
CDR3: CASSFGNGTASF

V: TRBV28
length: 12
size: -
CDR3: CASSFLAETQYF

V: TRBV20-1
length: 11
size: few
CDR3: CGATGNYGYTF

V: TRBV20-1
length: 16
size: few
CDR3: CSASVWLAGGQETQYF

V: TRBV18
length: 12
size: few
CDR3: CASSPRGYEQYF